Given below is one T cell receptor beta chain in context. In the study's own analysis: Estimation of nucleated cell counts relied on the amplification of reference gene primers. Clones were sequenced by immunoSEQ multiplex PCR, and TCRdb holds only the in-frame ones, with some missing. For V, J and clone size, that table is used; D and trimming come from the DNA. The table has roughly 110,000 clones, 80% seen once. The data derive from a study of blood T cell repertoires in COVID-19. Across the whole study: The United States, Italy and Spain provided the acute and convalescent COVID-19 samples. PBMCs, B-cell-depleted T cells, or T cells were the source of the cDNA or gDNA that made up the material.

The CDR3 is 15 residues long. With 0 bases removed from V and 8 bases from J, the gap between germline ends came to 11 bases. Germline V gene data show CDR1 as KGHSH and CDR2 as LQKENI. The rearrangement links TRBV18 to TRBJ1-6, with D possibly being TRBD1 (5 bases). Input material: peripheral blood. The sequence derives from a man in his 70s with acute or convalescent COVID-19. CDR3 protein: CASSPPVGGDSPLHF. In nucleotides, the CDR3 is TGTGCCAGCTCACCACCGGTCGGGGGGGATTCACCCCTCCACTTT.